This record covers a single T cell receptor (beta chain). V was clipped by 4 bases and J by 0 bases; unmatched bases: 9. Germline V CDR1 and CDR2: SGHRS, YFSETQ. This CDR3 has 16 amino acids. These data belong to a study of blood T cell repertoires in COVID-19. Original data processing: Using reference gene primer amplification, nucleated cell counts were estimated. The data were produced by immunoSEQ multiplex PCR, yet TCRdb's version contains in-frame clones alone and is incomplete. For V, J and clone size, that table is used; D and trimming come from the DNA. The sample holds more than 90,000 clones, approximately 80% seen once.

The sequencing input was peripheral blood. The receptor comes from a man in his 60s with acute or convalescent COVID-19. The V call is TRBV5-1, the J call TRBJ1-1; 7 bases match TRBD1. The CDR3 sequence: CASSPDPGTVNTEAFF. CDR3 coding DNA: TGCGCCAGCAGCCCCGACCCAGGGACAGTGAACACTGAAGCTTTCTTT. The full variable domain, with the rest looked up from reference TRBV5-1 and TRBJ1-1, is KAGVTQTPRYLIKTRGQQVTLSCSPISGHRSVSWYQQTPGQGLQFLFEYFSETQRNKGNFPGRFSGRQFSNSRSEMNVSTLELGDSALYLCASSPDPGTVNTEAFFGQGTRLTVV.